This TCR beta chain appears in the sequencing data of a study of cytomegalovirus exposure and HLA in healthy donors. Study in general: Of all 400 or so donors who were genotyped, under 90% belonged to the Caucasian-associated ancestry cluster. Study-level points and caveats: It was taken for granted in presence/absence analyses that sequencing depth across donors was roughly uniform. Most TCR sequences were uncommon, yet certain public TCRs appeared in many donors. Later findings reportedly placed an Asian-associated ancestry cluster below the approximately 670-donor mean for N-insertions.

Vbeta (60) and Jbeta (13) primers were used in the PCR. Repertoires were generated with immunoSEQ multiplex PCR, while TCRdb's copy carries only in-frame clones and drops some. The sample holds about 110,000 clones; less than 85% are singletons and the top ten take around 15%. The CDR3 runs 18 residues. Germline V gene data show CDR1 as SGHRS and CDR2 as YFSETQ. Trimming took 4 bases from V and 0 from J; bases not matched to a gene: 14. Points on this clone: What it recognizes is unknown.

This sequence was found in a man in his thirties or forties in good health and CMV-seropositive. Sample: PBMCs. The chain joins TRBV5-1 to TRBJ1-1; 8 bases map to TRBD1. The CDR3 spells CASSAVPGQEGLNTEAFF. DNA for the CDR3: TGCGCCAGCAGCGCGGTCCCGGGACAGGAGGGACTGAACACTGAAGCTTTCTTT.